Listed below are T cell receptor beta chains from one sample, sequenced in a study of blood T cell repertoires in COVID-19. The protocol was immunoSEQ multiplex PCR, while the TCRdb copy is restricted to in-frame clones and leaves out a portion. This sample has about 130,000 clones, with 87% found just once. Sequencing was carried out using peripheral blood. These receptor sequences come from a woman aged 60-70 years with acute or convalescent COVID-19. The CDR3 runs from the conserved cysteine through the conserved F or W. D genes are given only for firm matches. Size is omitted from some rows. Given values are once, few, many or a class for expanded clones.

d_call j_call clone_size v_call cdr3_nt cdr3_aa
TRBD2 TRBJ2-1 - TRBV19 TGTGCCAGTAGTTCTACTAGCGGGAGAGTTTCCTACAATGAGCAGTTCTTC CASSSTSGRVSYNEQFF
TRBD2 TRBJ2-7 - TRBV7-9 TGTGCCAGCTCCCTAAACGGGAGGGCTACCTACGAGCAGTACTTC CASSLNGRATYEQYF
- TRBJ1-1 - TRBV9 TGTGCCAGCAGCGTAGTCAGGGAACCCGAAGCTTTCTTT CASSVVREPEAFF
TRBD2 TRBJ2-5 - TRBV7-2 TGTGCCAGCAGCTTACAGAGGACTAGCGGTCAAGAGACCCAGTACTTC CASSLQRTSGQETQYF
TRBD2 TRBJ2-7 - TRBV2 TGTGCCAGCAGTGAGCTAGCGGGAGCAACCCCCGAGCAGTACTTC CASSELAGATPEQYF
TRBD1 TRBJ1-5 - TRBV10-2 TGCGCCAGCAGTGAGGACAGGGGGAACAATCAGCCCCAGCATTTT CASSEDRGNNQPQHF
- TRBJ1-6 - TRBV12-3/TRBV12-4 TGTGCCAGCAGTATGTCCGGGTATTCACCCCTCCACTTT CASSMSGYSPLHF
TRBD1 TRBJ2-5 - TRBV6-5 TGTGCCAGCAGGCGACAGGGGGCGACGAAGACCCAGTACTTC CASRRQGATKTQYF
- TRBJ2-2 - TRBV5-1 TGCGCCAGCAGCACGCTACAGGGGGGGAGCACCGGGGAGCTGTTTTTT CASSTLQGGSTGELFF
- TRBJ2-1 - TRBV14 TGTGCCAGCAGCCCTAGTCTCTCCTACAATGAGCAGTTCTTC CASSPSLSYNEQFF
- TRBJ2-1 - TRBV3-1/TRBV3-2 TGTGCCAGCAGCCAAGGGCAGGTCCTTTCCCATGAGCAGTTCTTC CASSQGQVLSHEQFF
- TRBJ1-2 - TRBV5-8 TGTGCCAGCAGCTTGGAACAGGGTCATAACTATGGCTACACCTTC CASSLEQGHNYGYTF
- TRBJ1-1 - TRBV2 TGTGCCAGCAGTGCCCCCCAGGGGTACACTGAAGCTTTCTTT CASSAPQGYTEAFF
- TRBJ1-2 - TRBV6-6 TGTGCCAGCAGTTACTCGCTAGGGGCTGGGGTGTATGGCTACACCTTC CASSYSLGAGVYGYTF
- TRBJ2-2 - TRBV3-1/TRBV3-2 TGTGCCAGCAGCTCACCGGCGGGGTCGAACACCGGGGAGCTGTTTTTT CASSSPAGSNTGELFF
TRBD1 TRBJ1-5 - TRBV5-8 TGTGCCAGCAGCAACGCAGGCCAGGGGGCCTGGAATCAGCCCCAGCATTTT CASSNAGQGAWNQPQHF
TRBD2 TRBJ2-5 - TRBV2 TGTGCCAGCATCCCGGGAGGGCGGGAGACCCAGTACTTC CASIPGGRETQYF
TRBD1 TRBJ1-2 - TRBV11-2 TGTGCCAGCAGCCAATACAGGGGTGGCGGCTACACCTTC CASSQYRGGGYTF
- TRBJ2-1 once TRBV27 TGTGCCAGCAGTTGGGGAAGCGGCCGCTACAATGAGCAGTTCTTC CASSWGSGRYNEQFF
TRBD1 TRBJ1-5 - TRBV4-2 TGTGCCAGCAGCCAAGGCCATTCCGGGACAGGCAATCAGCCCCAGCATTTT CASSQGHSGTGNQPQHF
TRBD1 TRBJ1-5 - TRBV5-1 TGCGCCAGCAGCCAACGGGACAGGGCAAGCCCTCATCAGCCCCAGCATTTT CASSQRDRASPHQPQHF
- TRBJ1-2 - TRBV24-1 TGTGCCACCAGTACGGACAGCAACTATGGCTACACCTTC CATSTDSNYGYTF
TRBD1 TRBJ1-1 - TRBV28 TGTGCCAGCAGAAGGACAGGGCGAACTGAAGCTTTCTTT CASRRTGRTEAFF
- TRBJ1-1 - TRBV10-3 TGTGCCACCCGGGCCTATGGGGGGTTGGAAACTGAAGCTTTCTTT CATRAYGGLETEAFF
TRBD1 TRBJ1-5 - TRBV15 TGTGCCACCAGCAGGACAGGGAGCAATCAGCCCCAGCATTTT CATSRTGSNQPQHF
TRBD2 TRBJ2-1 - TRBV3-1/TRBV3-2 TGTGCCAGCAGCCAAGATGCCGGACTAGTCCCCTACAATGAGCAGTTCTTC CASSQDAGLVPYNEQFF
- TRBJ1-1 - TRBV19 TGTGCCAGTAGGCGACAGGTGAACACTGAAGCTTTCTTT CASRRQVNTEAFF
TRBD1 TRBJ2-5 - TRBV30 TGTGCCTGGAGTGGGACAGGTCAAGAGACCCAGTACTTC CAWSGTGQETQYF
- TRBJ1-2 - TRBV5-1 TGCGCCAGCAGCCTACAGGAAGGCCCGGCTGGCTACACCTTC CASSLQEGPAGYTF
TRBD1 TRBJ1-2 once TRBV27 TGTGCCAGCAGAAAAGATACAGGGGACTATGGCTACACCTTC CASRKDTGDYGYTF
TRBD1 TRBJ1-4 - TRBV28 TGTGCCAGCAGTTCTGGACAGGGGCGGGAAAAACTGTTTTTT CASSSGQGREKLFF
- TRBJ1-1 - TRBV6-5 TGTGCCAGCAGATATGACAGCGAAGCTTTCTTT CASRYDSEAFF
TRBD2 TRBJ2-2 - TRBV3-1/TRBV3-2 TGTGCCAGCAGCCAAGATTTAGGGACTAGCGGGAGATCAAACACCGGGGAGCTGTTTTTT CASSQDLGTSGRSNTGELFF